Below are 29 T cell receptor beta chains sequenced from a single sample in a study of monozygotic twins with inflammatory bowel disease. TCRdb reanalyzed the 5' RACE reads, giving one entry per CDR3 protein sequence and no DNA. This repertoire comprises about 160,000 distinct CDR3 sequences; its ten largest clones make up about 7.4%. Sequenced material: blood. The receptors were gathered from a human donor with ulcerative colitis or Crohn's disease, or a healthy co-twin of an affected twin (not recorded which).

The chain employs TRBV15 and TRBJ1-2; TCRdb reports TRBD1, a call that lacks DNA to check it against. This CDR3 has 15 amino acids. Germline CDR1 LNHNV, CDR2 YYDKDF (reference sequence). CDR3 sequence reads: CATSRDTGGASGYTF.

This sequence joins TRBV30 and TRBJ2-1; TCRdb calls TRBD1, which cannot be checked without DNA. Germline V gives CDR1 GTSNPN, CDR2 SVGIG (reference sequence). The CDR3 length is 15 residues. The CDR3: CAWIKRGGSRNEQFF.

The chain recombines TRBV5-4 with TRBJ2-7; lacking DNA, the TRBD1 call made by TCRdb goes unchecked. The CDR3 length is 15 residues. Germline CDR1 is SGHNT and CDR2 is YYREEE (reference sequence). The CDR3 region is CASSQGAGGYYEQYF.

The chain combines TRBV20-1 with TRBJ1-6; TCRdb's D call of TRBD1 is untestable without DNA. Germline V gives CDR1 DFQATT, CDR2 SNEGSKA (reference sequence). There are 14 residues in the CDR3. The CDR3 spells CSAPPGQNNSPLHF.

This chain links TRBV24-1 with TRBJ2-3; the TCRdb D gene call, TRBD1, has no DNA to confirm it. Germline assignment: CDR1 KGHDR and CDR2 SFDVKD. The CDR3 covers 13 residues. The CDR3: CATSGQGPDTQYF.

The genes are TRBV7-9 and TRBJ2-1; TCRdb proposes TRBD2, but this gene call is untestable without DNA. The CDR3 spans 15 residues. Per the germline V gene, CDR1 is SEHNR and CDR2 is FQNEAQ (reference sequence). This CDR3 is CASWGREESYNEQFF. The whole variable domain, remainder taken from reference TRBV7-9 and TRBJ2-1, is DTGVSQNPRHKITKRGQNVTFRCDPISEHNRLYWYRQTLGQGPEFLTYFQNEAQLEKSRLLSDRFSAERPKGSFSTLEIQRTEQGDSAMYLCASWGREESYNEQFFGPGTRLTVL.

The rearrangement joins TRBV19 to TRBJ2-1; without DNA, the TCRdb call of TRBD2 cannot be checked. Germline CDR1 reads LNHDA; CDR2 reads SQIVND (reference sequence). This CDR3 is built from 16 residues. CDR3 amino acids: CASSIRQGLAGNEQFF. Full variable domain (remainder filled in from reference TRBV19 and TRBJ2-1): DGGITQSPKYLFRKEGQNVTLSCEQNLNHDAMYWYRQDPGQGLRLIYYSQIVNDFQKGDIAEGYSVSREKKESFPLTVTSAQKNPTAFYLCASSIRQGLAGNEQFFGPGTRLTVL.

The J gene is TRBJ2-1, the V gene TRBV2; TCRdb's D gene call, TRBD2, goes unchecked for lack of DNA. Germline V gene data show CDR1 as SNHLY and CDR2 as FYNNEI. The CDR3 runs to 17 residues. This CDR3 is CASSEARLAVSYNEQFF.

The chain couples TRBV20-1 to TRBJ2-3. This CDR3 spans 11 amino acids. Per the germline V gene, CDR1 is DFQATT and CDR2 is SNEGSKA (reference sequence). This CDR3 reads CSEQDGDTQYF.

The rearrangement links TRBV3-1 to TRBJ2-1. Germline values: CDR1 LGHDT, CDR2 YNNKEL (reference sequence). This CDR3 has 16 residues. The CDR3 loop is CASSQDPWLAANEQFF.

The V gene is TRBV28, the J gene TRBJ1-4; TCRdb indicates TRBD1, and absent DNA this call remains unverified. The CDR3 is 12 amino acids. Per germline, CDR1 MDHEN and CDR2 SYDVKM. The CDR3 loop is CASSEGGKKLFF.

The chain carries TRBV7-2 and TRBJ1-2. CDR1 and CDR2 from the germline V gene are SGHTA and FQGNSA. The CDR3 covers 11 residues. CDR3 amino acids: CASSSSRGYTF.

The V call is TRBV20-1, the J call TRBJ2-3. The germline gives CDR1 DFQATT, CDR2 SNEGSKA (reference sequence). CDR3 length: 11 amino acids. The CDR3 is CSASTSDTQYF.

CDR3 in amino acids: CASSYGQGRTGELFF. This chain connects TRBV11-2 to TRBJ2-2; TCRdb outputs TRBD1, but without DNA this stays unchecked. Germline V gene data show CDR1 as SGHAT and CDR2 as FQNNGV. CDR3 length equals 15 residues.

The V gene is TRBV28, the J gene TRBJ2-2; TCRdb's D call of TRBD2 is untestable without DNA. The CDR3 has 15 residues. CDR1 and CDR2 (germline): MDHEN, SYDVKM. The CDR3 region is CASSFSPVIPGELFF.

CDR3 protein: CASSQDLEGRNTEAFF. The chain uses TRBV4-1 and TRBJ1-1; no DNA is available, so the TRBD1 call from TCRdb remains unchecked. Germline V gives CDR1 MGHRA, CDR2 YSYEKL. The CDR3 is 16 residues long.

The CDR3 is CASRLQGGTEAFF. V and J are TRBV6-5 and TRBJ1-1; without DNA, the TCRdb call of TRBD1 cannot be checked. CDR1 and CDR2 (germline): MNHEY, SVGAGI. This CDR3 comprises 13 residues.

This chain uses TRBV20-1 with TRBJ2-1; no DNA is available, so the TRBD2 call from TCRdb remains unchecked. There are 12 residues in the CDR3. In germline, CDR1 is DFQATT, CDR2 SNEGSKA (reference sequence). The CDR3 protein is CSASSGNNEQFF.

This rearrangement joins TRBV5-5 to TRBJ1-1. Looked up from germline, CDR1 is SGHKS and CDR2 is YYEKEE (reference sequence). This CDR3 spans 12 amino acids. The CDR3 sequence is CASSSRTTEAFF.

The chain has TRBV3-1 and TRBJ2-2; TCRdb names TRBD2, which stays unverified in the absence of DNA. The CDR3 covers 16 residues. Germline values: CDR1 LGHDT, CDR2 YNNKEL (reference sequence). The CDR3 loop reads CASSQAGGIGGGELFF.

The chain carries TRBV6-1 and TRBJ1-2; TCRdb gives TRBD1 as the D gene, but with no DNA this cannot be confirmed. CDR3 length: 13 residues. CDR1 is MNHNS, CDR2 SASEGT, per germline. CDR3 protein: CASSEGTGVGYTF.

This sequence joins TRBV11-2 and TRBJ2-7; the D gene TCRdb calls, TRBD1, cannot be checked with no DNA. The CDR3 spans 15 residues. The germline gives CDR1 SGHAT, CDR2 FQNNGV. The CDR3: CASLRTVDRGYEQYF. Drawing the rest from reference TRBV11-2 and TRBJ2-7, the complete variable domain is EAGVAQSPRYKIIEKRQSVAFWCNPISGHATLYWYQQILGQGPKLLIQFQNNGVVDDSQLPKDRFSAERLKGVDSTLKIQPAKLEDSAVYLCASLRTVDRGYEQYFGPGTRLTVT.

The chain couples TRBV5-1 to TRBJ2-7; the D call of TRBD2 rests on TCRdb alone, since no DNA is present to check it. CDR1 SGHRS and CDR2 YFSETQ come from the germline V gene. The CDR3 consists of 13 residues. Here the CDR3 reads CASSPGTSSEQYF.

The genes are TRBV5-5 and TRBJ2-5; lacking DNA, the TRBD2 call made by TCRdb goes unchecked. The CDR3 runs 13 residues. Germline lookup yields CDR1 SGHKS and CDR2 YYEKEE (reference sequence). Here the CDR3 reads CASSPLGGETQYF. Full variable domain (outside the CDR3, taken from reference TRBV5-5 and TRBJ2-5): DAGVTQSPTHLIKTRGQQVTLRCSPISGHKSVSWYQQVLGQGPQFIFQYYEKEERGRGNFPDRFSARQFPNYSSELNVNALLLGDSALYLCASSPLGGETQYFGPGTRLLVL.

V usage is TRBV2 and J usage is TRBJ2-7. This CDR3 contains 14 residues. Germline V CDR1 and CDR2: SNHLY, FYNNEI. The CDR3 sequence is CASLTDPPQYEQYF.

The chain has TRBV5-1 and TRBJ1-1; TCRdb's D call of TRBD1 is untestable without DNA. The CDR3 length is 14 residues. Germline values: CDR1 SGHRS, CDR2 YFSETQ. CDR3 protein: CASSLIRGPTEAFF.

This chain connects TRBV12-3 or TRBV12-4 to TRBJ1-2. The CDR3 spans 14 residues. The CDR3: CASSLGISLYGYTF.

The rearrangement joins TRBV7-9 to TRBJ1-1; TCRdb proposes TRBD1, but this gene call is untestable without DNA. This CDR3 is built from 15 residues. Germline loops: CDR1 SEHNR, CDR2 FQNEAQ (reference sequence). The CDR3 region is CASSLDRGRHTEAFF. Filled out from reference TRBV7-9 and TRBJ1-1, the complete variable domain reads DTGVSQNPRHKITKRGQNVTFRCDPISEHNRLYWYRQTLGQGPEFLTYFQNEAQLEKSRLLSDRFSAERPKGSFSTLEIQRTEQGDSAMYLCASSLDRGRHTEAFFGQGTRLTVV.

The V gene is TRBV5-1, the J gene TRBJ2-3. The germline CDR1 and CDR2 sequences are SGHRS and YFSETQ. The CDR3 has 15 residues. CDR3 loop: CASSLVGFGTDTQYF.